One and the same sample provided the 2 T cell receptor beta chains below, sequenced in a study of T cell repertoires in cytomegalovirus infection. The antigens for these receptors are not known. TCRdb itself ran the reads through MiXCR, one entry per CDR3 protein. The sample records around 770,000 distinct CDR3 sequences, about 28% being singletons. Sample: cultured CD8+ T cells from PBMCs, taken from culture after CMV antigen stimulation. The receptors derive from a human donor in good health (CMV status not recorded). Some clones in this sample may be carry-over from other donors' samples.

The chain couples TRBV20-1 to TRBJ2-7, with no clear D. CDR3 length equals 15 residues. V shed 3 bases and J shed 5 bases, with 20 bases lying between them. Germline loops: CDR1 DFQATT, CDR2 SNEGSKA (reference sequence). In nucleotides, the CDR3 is TGCAGTGCTAGTGATCCAACGCAAGGGCTACACGAGCAGTACTTC. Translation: CSASDPTQGLHEQYF.

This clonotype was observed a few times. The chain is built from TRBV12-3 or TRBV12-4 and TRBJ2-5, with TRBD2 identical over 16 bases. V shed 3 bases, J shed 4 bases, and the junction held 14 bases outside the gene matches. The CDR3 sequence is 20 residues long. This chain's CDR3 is CASSFPAGGLAGGHPETQYF. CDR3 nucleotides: TGTGCCAGCAGTTTCCCCGCCGGGGGACTAGCGGGGGGGCATCCAGAGACCCAGTACTTC.